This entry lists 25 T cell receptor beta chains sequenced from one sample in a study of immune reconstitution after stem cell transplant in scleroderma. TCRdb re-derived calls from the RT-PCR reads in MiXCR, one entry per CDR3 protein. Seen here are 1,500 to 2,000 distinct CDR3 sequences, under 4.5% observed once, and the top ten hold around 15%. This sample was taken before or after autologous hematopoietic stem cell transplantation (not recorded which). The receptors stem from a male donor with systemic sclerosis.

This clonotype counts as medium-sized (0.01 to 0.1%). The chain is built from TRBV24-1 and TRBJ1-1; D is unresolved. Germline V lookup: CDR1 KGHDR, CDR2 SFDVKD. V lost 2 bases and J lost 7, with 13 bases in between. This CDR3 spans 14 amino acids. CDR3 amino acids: CATSDSLGRGEAFF. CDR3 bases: TGTGCCACCAGTGATTCGTTAGGGCGAGGTGAAGCTTTCTTT.

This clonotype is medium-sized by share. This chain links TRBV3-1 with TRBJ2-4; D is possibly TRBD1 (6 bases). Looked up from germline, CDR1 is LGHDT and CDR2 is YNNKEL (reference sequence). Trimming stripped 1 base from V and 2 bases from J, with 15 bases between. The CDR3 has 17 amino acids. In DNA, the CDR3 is TGTGCCAGCAGCCAAGTTTGGATTACAGGGTCCAAAAACATTCAGTACTTC. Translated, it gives CASSQVWITGSKNIQYF. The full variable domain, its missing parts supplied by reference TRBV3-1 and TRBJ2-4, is DTAVSQTPKYLVTQMGNDKSIKCEQNLGHDTMYWYKQDSKKFLKIMFSYNNKELIINETVPNRFSPKSPDKAHLNLHINSLELGDSAVYFCASSQVWITGSKNIQYFGAGTRLSVL.

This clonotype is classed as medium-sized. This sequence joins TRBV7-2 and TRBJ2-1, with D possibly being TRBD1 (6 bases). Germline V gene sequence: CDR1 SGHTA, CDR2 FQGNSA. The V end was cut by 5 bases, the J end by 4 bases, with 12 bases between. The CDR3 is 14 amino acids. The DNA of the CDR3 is TGTGCCAGCAGCCCCAGTACAGGGTACAATGAGCAGTTCTTC. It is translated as CASSPSTGYNEQFF. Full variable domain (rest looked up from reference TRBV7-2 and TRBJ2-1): GAGVSQSPSNKVTEKGKDVELRCDPISGHTALYWYRQSLGQGLEFLIYFQGNSAPDKSGLPSDRFSAERTGGSVSTLTIQRTQQEDSAVYLCASSPSTGYNEQFFGPGTRLTVL.

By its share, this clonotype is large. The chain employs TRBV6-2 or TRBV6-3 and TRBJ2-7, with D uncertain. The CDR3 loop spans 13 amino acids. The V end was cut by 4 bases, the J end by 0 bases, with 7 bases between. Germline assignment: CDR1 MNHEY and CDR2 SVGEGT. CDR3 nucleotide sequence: TGTGCCAGCAGTTGGCCAAGCTCCTACGAGCAGTACTTC. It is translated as CASSWPSSYEQYF.

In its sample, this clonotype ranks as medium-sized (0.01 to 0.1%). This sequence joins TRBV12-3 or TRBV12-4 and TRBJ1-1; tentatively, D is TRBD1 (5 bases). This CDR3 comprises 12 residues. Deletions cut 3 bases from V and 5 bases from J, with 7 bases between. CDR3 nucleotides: TGTGCCAGCAGTTTCTCAGGGACTGAAGCTTTCTTT. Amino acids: CASSFSGTEAFF.

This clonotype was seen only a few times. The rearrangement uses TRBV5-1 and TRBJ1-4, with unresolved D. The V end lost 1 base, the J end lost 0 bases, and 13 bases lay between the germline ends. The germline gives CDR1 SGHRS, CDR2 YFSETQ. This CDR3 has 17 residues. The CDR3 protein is CASSLLPWGSTNEKLFF. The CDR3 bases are TGCGCCAGCAGCTTGCTGCCCTGGGGTTCAACTAATGAAAAACTGTTTTTT.

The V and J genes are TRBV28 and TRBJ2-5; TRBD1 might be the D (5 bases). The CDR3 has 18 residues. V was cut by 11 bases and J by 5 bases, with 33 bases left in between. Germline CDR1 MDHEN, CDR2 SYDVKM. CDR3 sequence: CAGSTDSLFTSPMETQYF. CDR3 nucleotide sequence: TGTGCCGGTAGTACAGACAGTTTGTTCACGAGCCCCATGGAGACCCAGTACTTC.

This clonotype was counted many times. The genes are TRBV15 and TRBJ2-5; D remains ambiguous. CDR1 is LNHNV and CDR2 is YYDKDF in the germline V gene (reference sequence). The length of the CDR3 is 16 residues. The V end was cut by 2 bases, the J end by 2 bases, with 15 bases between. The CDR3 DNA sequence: TGTGCCACCAGCAGAAACCGGAAATACCTTCAAGAGACCCAGTACTTC. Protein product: CATSRNRKYLQETQYF. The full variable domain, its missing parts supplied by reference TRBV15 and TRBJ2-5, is DAMVIQNPRYQVTQFGKPVTLSCSQTLNHNVMYWYQQKSSQAPKLLFHYYDKDFNNEADTPDNFQSRRPNTSFCFLDIRSPGLGDTAMYLCATSRNRKYLQETQYFGPGTRLLVL.

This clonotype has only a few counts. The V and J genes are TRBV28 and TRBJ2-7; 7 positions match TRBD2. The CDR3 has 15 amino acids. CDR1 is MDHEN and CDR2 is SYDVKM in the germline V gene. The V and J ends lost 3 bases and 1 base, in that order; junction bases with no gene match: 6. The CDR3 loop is CASSFGGTASYEQYF. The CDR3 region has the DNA TGTGCCAGCAGTTTCGGGGGGACCGCGTCCTACGAGCAGTACTTC. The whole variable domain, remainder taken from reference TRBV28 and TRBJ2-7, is DVKVTQSSRYLVKRTGEKVFLECVQDMDHENMFWYRQDPGLGLRLIYFSYDVKMKEKGDIPEGYSVSREKKERFSLILESASTNQTSMYLCASSFGGTASYEQYFGPGTRLTVT.

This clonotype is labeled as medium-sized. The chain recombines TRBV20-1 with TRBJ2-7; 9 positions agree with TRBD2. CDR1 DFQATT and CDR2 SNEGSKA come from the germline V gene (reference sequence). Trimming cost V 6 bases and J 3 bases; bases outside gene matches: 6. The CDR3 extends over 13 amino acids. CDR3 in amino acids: CSAAGLANYEQYF. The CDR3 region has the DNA TGCAGTGCGGCTGGACTAGCGAACTACGAGCAGTACTTC.

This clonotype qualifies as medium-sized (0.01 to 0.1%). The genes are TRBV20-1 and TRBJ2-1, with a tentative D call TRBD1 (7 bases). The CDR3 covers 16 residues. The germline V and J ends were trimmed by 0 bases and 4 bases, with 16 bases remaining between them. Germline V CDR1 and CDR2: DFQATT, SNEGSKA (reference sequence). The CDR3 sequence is CSAREGGQEIYNEQFF. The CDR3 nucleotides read TGCAGTGCTAGAGAGGGAGGACAGGAGATTTACAATGAGCAGTTCTTC.

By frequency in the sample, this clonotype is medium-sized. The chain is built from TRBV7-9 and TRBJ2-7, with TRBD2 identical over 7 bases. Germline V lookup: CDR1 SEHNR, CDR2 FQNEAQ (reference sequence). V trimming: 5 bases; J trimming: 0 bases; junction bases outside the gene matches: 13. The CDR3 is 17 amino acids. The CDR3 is CASSRGAGARSSYEQYF. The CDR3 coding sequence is TGTGCCAGCAGCCGAGGGGCGGGAGCGAGAAGCTCCTACGAGCAGTACTTC.

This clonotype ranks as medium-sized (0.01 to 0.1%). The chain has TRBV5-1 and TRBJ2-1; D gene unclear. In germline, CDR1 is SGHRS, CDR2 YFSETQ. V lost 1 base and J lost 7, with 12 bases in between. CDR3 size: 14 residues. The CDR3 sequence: CASSLPGWRNEQFF. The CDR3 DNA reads TGCGCCAGCAGCTTGCCGGGTTGGAGAAATGAGCAGTTCTTC.

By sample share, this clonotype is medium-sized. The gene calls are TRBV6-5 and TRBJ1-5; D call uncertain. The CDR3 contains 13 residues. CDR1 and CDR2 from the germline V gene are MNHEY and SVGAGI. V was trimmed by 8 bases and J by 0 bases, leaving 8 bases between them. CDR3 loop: CASRGNSNQPQHF. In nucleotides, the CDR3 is TGTGCCAGCCGGGGAAATAGCAATCAGCCCCAGCATTTT.

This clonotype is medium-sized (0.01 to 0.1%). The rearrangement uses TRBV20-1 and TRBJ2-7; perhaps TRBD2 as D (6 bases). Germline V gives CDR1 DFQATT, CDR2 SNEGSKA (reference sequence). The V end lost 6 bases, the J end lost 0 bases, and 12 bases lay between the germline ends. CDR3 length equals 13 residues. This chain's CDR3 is CSATGGSSYEQYF. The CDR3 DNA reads TGCAGTGCAACAGGAGGGAGCTCCTACGAGCAGTACTTC.

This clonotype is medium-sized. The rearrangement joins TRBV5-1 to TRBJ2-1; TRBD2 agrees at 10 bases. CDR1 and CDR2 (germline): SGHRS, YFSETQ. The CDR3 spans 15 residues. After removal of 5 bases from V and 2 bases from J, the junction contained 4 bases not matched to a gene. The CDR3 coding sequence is TGCGCCAGCAGGCTAGCGGGAGATACCTACAATGAGCAGTTCTTC. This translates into CASRLAGDTYNEQFF.

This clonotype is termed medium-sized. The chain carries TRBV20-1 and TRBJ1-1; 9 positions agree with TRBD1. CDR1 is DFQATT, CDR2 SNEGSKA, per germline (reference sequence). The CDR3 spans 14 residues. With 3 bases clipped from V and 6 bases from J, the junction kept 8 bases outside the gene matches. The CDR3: CSASRDRVASEAFF. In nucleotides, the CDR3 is TGCAGTGCTAGTCGGGACAGGGTAGCATCTGAAGCTTTCTTT.

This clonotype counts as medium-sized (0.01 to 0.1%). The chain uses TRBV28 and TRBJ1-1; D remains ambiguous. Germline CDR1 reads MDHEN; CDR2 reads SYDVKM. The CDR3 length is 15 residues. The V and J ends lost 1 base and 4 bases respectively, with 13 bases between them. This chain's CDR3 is CASSLFSSLGTEAFF. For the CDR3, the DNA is TGTGCCAGCAGTTTATTCTCCAGTTTGGGCACTGAAGCTTTCTTT.

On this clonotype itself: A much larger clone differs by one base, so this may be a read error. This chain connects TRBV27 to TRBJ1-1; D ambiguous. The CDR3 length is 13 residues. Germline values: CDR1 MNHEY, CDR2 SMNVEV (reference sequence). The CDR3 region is CTSSLEGYTEAFF. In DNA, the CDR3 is TGTACCAGCAGTTTAGAGGGATACACTGAAGCTTTCTTT.

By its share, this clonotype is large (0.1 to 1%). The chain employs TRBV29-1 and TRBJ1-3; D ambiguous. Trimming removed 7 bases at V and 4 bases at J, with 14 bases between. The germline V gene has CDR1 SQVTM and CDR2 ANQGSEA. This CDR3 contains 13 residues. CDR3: CSAAPHIGNTIYF. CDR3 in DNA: TGCAGCGCGGCTCCCCACATCGGAAACACCATATATTTT.

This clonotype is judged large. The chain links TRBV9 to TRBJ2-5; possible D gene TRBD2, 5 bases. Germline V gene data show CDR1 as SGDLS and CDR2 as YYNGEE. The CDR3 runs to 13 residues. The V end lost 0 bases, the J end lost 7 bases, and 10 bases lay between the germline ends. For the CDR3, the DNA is TGTGCCAGCAGCGTAGCGGCTAGCAGGACCCAGTACTTC. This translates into CASSVAASRTQYF.

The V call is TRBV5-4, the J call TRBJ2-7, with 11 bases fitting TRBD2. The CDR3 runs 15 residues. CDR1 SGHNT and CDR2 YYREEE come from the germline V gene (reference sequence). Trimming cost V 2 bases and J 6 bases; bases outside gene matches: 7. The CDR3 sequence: CASSFDSGGAREQYF. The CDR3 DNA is TGTGCCAGCAGCTTCGATAGCGGGGGGGCCCGCGAGCAGTACTTC.

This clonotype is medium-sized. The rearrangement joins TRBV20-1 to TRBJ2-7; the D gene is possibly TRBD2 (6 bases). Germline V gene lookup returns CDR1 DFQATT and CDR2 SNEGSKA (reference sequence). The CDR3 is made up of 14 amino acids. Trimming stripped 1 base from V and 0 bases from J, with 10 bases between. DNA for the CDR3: TGCAGTGCTAGAGTGGAGGGGTTCTCCTACGAGCAGTACTTC. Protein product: CSARVEGFSYEQYF.

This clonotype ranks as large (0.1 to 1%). The CDR3 coding sequence is TGTGCCAGCACCGAGCAGGGGGCGAGCGGGGAGCTGTTTTTT. Protein product: CASTEQGASGELFF. The rearrangement uses TRBV6-1 and TRBJ2-2; 8 bases agree with TRBD1. This CDR3 is 14 amino acids long. Germline V gives CDR1 MNHNS, CDR2 SASEGT. V lost 7 bases to trimming and J lost 7 bases; unmatched junction nucleotides: 8.

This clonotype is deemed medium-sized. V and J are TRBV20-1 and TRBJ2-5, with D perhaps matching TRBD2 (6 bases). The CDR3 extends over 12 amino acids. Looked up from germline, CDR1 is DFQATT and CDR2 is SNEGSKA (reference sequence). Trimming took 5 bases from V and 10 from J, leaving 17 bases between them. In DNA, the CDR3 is TGCAGTGCTGAACCCCTAAGGGAGGTCCAGTACTTC. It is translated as CSAEPLREVQYF.